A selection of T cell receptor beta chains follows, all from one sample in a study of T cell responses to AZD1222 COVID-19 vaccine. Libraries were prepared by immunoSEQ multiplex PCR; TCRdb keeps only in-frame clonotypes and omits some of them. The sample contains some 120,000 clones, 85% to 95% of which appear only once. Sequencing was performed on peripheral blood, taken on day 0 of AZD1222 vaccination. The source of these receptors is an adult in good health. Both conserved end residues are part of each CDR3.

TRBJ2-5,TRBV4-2,CASSHGTSGRVQETQYF
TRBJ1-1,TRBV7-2,CASSFWGAEAFF
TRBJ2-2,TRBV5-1,CASSQLPAGELFF
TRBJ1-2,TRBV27,CASSWGGQGDYGYTF
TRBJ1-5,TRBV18,CASSLDRGGQPQHF
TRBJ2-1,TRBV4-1,CASIRKEFHNEQFF
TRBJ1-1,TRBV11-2,CASSFHLEAFF
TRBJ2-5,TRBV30,CAWRDGGLGGETQYF
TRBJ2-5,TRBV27,CASSLLSGETQYF
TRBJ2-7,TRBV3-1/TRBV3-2,CASSPMPGPGSYEQYF
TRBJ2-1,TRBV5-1,CASSLGGTSGGEQFF